Sequencing of this T cell receptor (beta chain) was carried out in a study of blood T cell repertoires in COVID-19. Across the whole study: Sites in the United States, Italy and Spain provided acute and convalescent COVID-19 samples.

Produced via immunoSEQ multiplex PCR; TCRdb's table is partial and in-frame only. Of fewer than 350,000 clones listed, about 89% were seen once; the top ten hold about 9.9%. Across 20 to 25 US areas, participants ranged in age from about 18 to 90 years. Between the trimmed V and J ends, which lost 3 bases and 4 bases, there was a span of 10 bases. This CDR3 comprises 14 residues. Germline V gives CDR1 SEHNR, CDR2 FQNEAQ (reference sequence). The chain recombines TRBV7-9 with TRBJ2-1; D is unclear. This TCR came from a woman aged 40 to 50 who had recovered from COVID-19. The sequenced sample consisted of PBMCs or T cells enriched from blood (not recorded which). CDR3 DNA: TGTGCCAGCAGCTTGATAGACACTTACAATGAGCAGTTCTTC. It specifies CASSLIDTYNEQFF.